One and the same sample provided the 20 T cell receptor beta chains below, sequenced in a study of shared clonotypes between healthy human individuals. Assay used: immunoSEQ multiplex PCR; TCRdb lists only in-frame clones, some missing. Here the sample spans about 460,000 clones, roughly three quarters being singletons. Sequencing input: PBMCs. The receptors were gathered from a woman aged 35 to 49 in good health. Some clones in this sample may be carry-over from other donors' samples.

With respect to this clone: One base away lies a much larger clone, so this may be a sequencing read error. V gene TRBV7-8 combines with J gene TRBJ1-4, with D possibly TRBD1 on 5 matching bases. The ends were cut back, 4 bases at V and 8 bases at J, with 17 bases in the middle. The CDR3 has 15 residues. Germline CDR1 and CDR2: SGHVS and FQNEAQ. The CDR3: CASSSRGERNEKLFF. In DNA form, the CDR3 reads TGTGCCAGCAGCTCCCGGGGGGAGAGGAACGAAAAACTGTTTTTT.

This clone was seen once. CDR3 in DNA: TGTGCCAGCAGTTGGGATACGCAGTATTTT. This gives the protein CASSWDTQYF. V usage is TRBV28 and J usage is TRBJ2-3; D gene unclear. CDR3 length: 10 amino acids. V was trimmed by 4 bases and J by 6 bases, leaving 2 bases between them. Germline CDR1 is MDHEN and CDR2 is SYDVKM.

This chain joins TRBV28 and TRBJ1-1; 9 bases fit TRBD1. CDR3 size: 15 residues. Germline V lookup: CDR1 MDHEN, CDR2 SYDVKM. The trim removed 6 bases at V and 1 base at J, leaving 6 bases unmatched. DNA for the CDR3: TGTGCCAGCAGACCCCGGACAGGGGCGAACACTGAAGCTTTCTTT. It encodes CASRPRTGANTEAFF. Using reference TRBV28 and TRBJ1-1 for the parts outside the CDR3, the full variable domain is DVKVTQSSRYLVKRTGEKVFLECVQDMDHENMFWYRQDPGLGLRLIYFSYDVKMKEKGDIPEGYSVSREKKERFSLILESASTNQTSMYLCASRPRTGANTEAFFGQGTRLTVV.

To note about this clone: This sample also contains other DNA sequences that code for the same CDR3. The V and J genes are TRBV15 and TRBJ1-5, with TRBD1 matching over 9 bases. CDR1 is LNHNV and CDR2 is YYDKDF in the germline V gene (reference sequence). The CDR3 consists of 14 residues. After removal of 3 bases from V and 5 bases from J, the junction contained 2 bases not matched to a gene. The CDR3 protein is CATSRDRGDQPQHF. In nucleotides, the CDR3 is TGTGCCACCAGCAGGGACAGGGGAGATCAGCCCCAGCATTTT.

J is TRBJ2-7 and V is TRBV5-6; D not resolved. CDR1 is SGHDT, CDR2 YYEEEE, per germline. The CDR3 extends over 13 amino acids. The V end lost 4 bases, the J end lost 5 bases, and 13 bases lay between the germline ends. CDR3 region: CASSSVGLHEQYF. The DNA for the CDR3 is TGTGCCAGCAGCAGCGTCGGGCTCCACGAGCAGTACTTC.

This clone was observed a single time. This sequence joins TRBV5-1 and TRBJ2-1; D may be TRBD1 (5 bases). CDR3 length equals 15 residues. The germline CDR1 and CDR2 sequences are SGHRS and YFSETQ. Trimming shortened V by 4 bases and J by 5 bases, and 16 bases separated the two germline ends. The CDR3 loop is CASSPDILGHNEQFF. The CDR3 coding sequence is TGCGCCAGCAGCCCGGACATCCTTGGACACAATGAGCAGTTCTTC.

The gene calls are TRBV7-3 and TRBJ2-3; 7 bases are a match to TRBD2. The V gene end was trimmed by 5 bases and the J gene end by 1 base; junction bases not matched to a gene: 9. The CDR3 has 16 residues. Germline V gives CDR1 SGHTA, CDR2 FQGTGA. This CDR3 is CASSPKTSRGTDTQYF. The CDR3 region has the DNA TGTGCCAGCAGCCCTAAGACTAGCAGGGGCACAGATACGCAGTATTTT.

This rearrangement joins TRBV27 to TRBJ1-2; 7 bases fit TRBD1. The CDR3 runs to 16 residues. V lost 7 bases and J lost 2; bases outside the gene matches: 13. The V gene's germline CDR1 is MNHEY and CDR2 SMNVEV (reference sequence). The CDR3 is CASTKGGGEGNYGYTF. The DNA for the CDR3 is TGTGCCAGCACCAAAGGGGGCGGGGAGGGGAACTATGGCTACACCTTC.

The sample holds one count of this clone. The J gene is TRBJ1-5, the V gene TRBV7-8; 11 bases are a match to TRBD1. The trim removed 5 bases at V and 7 bases at J, leaving 10 bases unmatched. The length of the CDR3 is 16 residues. The germline V gene encodes CDR1 SGHVS and CDR2 FQNEAQ. CDR3 sequence (DNA): TGTGCCAGCAGCGGACCCCCGGGACAGGGGGGACAGCCCCAGCATTTT. This codes for CASSGPPGQGGQPQHF.

V is TRBV4-2 and J is TRBJ1-1, with 7 bases identical to TRBD1. Germline loops: CDR1 LGHNA, CDR2 YNFKEQ. The CDR3 consists of 14 residues. The junction had 5 bases not matched to a gene; V was cut back by 4 bases and J by 3 bases. The CDR3 DNA sequence: TGTGCCAGCAGCCCAAGGCAGGGGGACACTGAAGCTTTCTTT. Protein sequence: CASSPRQGDTEAFF.

A remark on this clone: A far larger clone is only one base removed, so a read error is likely. Other DNA sequences in this sample translate to the same CDR3. The genes are TRBV7-9 and TRBJ2-7; the match to TRBD2 covers 9 bases. The CDR3 consists of 15 residues. Germline CDR1 SEHNR, CDR2 FQNEAQ (reference sequence). CDR3 loop: CASSLGGTSSYEQYF. In DNA, the CDR3 is TGTGCCAGCAGCTTAGGTGGGACTAGCTCCTACGAACAGTACTTC.

Concerning this clone itself: One junction end disagrees with the germline gene, perhaps due to a read error. This chain links TRBV15 with TRBJ2-7; D call uncertain. There are 10 residues in the CDR3. Germline CDR1 is LNHNV and CDR2 is YYDKDF (reference sequence). CDR3 residues: CHQQYCEQYF. CDR3 DNA sequence: TGCCACCAGCAGTACTGCGAGCAGTACTTC.

The J gene is TRBJ2-2, the V gene TRBV2, with unresolved D. The CDR3 totals 15 residues. The germline V and J ends were trimmed by 0 bases and 5 bases, with 10 bases remaining between them. CDR1 SNHLY and CDR2 FYNNEI come from the germline V gene. The CDR3 protein is CASSEALHETGELFF. For the CDR3, the DNA is TGTGCCAGCAGTGAAGCCCTACACGAGACCGGGGAGCTGTTTTTT.

The rearrangement joins TRBV5-1 to TRBJ2-2; D might be TRBD2 (6 bases). V gave up 4 bases and J gave up 2 bases, with 15 bases separating them. The CDR3 has 16 amino acids. Germline V gene data show CDR1 as SGHRS and CDR2 as YFSETQ. CDR3 DNA sequence: TGCGCCAGCAGCCGGAGGGTAGCGGCCAACACCGGGGAGCTGTTTTTT. Protein: CASSRRVAANTGELFF.

This chain links TRBV11-2 with TRBJ2-1; 12 bases fit TRBD2. Germline CDR1 SGHAT, CDR2 FQNNGV. The trim removed 5 bases at V and 5 bases at J, leaving 7 bases unmatched. The CDR3 is made up of 16 amino acids. In DNA form, the CDR3 reads TGTGCCAGCAGCGCTCTAGCGGGAGGGAGGGACAATGAGCAGTTCTTC. This sequence encodes CASSALAGGRDNEQFF. The entire variable domain, with the rest obtained from reference TRBV11-2 and TRBJ2-1, is as follows: EAGVAQSPRYKIIEKRQSVAFWCNPISGHATLYWYQQILGQGPKLLIQFQNNGVVDDSQLPKDRFSAERLKGVDSTLKIQPAKLEDSAVYLCASSALAGGRDNEQFFGPGTRLTVL.

J is TRBJ2-7 and V is TRBV10-1; tentative D call: TRBD1 (6 bases). Trimming stripped 11 bases from V and 0 bases from J, with 17 bases between. The CDR3 is made up of 14 amino acids. Germline V lookup: CDR1 WNHNN, CDR2 SYGVQD (reference sequence). CDR3 sequence reads: CAGDRLVSSYEQYF. The CDR3 DNA reads TGCGCCGGAGACAGGTTAGTATCCTCCTACGAGCAGTACTTC.

Only one count was recorded for this clone. The CDR3 DNA sequence: TGTGCCAGCTCACAGGGACAAAACTATGGCTACACCTTC. It is translated as CASSQGQNYGYTF. This chain joins TRBV18 and TRBJ1-2, with TRBD1 as a possible D gene (6 bases). Germline loops: CDR1 KGHSH, CDR2 LQKENI. This CDR3 is 13 amino acids long. Trimming stripped 4 bases from V and 2 bases from J, with 8 bases between.

The V gene is TRBV28, the J gene TRBJ2-7, with TRBD1 matching 7 bases. After removal of 4 bases from V and 3 bases from J, the junction contained 6 bases not matched to a gene. This CDR3 spans 14 amino acids. The germline V gene has CDR1 MDHEN and CDR2 SYDVKM. CDR3 region: CASSSPGQFYEQYF. The CDR3 nucleotides read TGTGCCAGCAGTTCGCCGGGACAGTTCTACGAGCAGTACTTC.

The chain couples TRBV7-9 to TRBJ2-2; 8 bases agree with TRBD1. The V and J ends lost 1 base and 7 bases, in that order; junction bases with no gene match: 8. The CDR3 runs 16 residues. CDR1 is SEHNR and CDR2 is FQNEAQ in the germline V gene (reference sequence). The CDR3 region is CASSLVQGAPRGELFF. CDR3 coding DNA: TGTGCCAGCAGCTTAGTGCAGGGGGCCCCACGCGGGGAGCTGTTTTTT.

V gene TRBV30 combines with J gene TRBJ1-1; D call uncertain. From germline, CDR1 is GTSNPN and CDR2 SVGIG (reference sequence). V was clipped by 1 base and J by 4 bases, with 10 bases between them. This CDR3 contains 13 residues. The CDR3 DNA is TGTGCCTGGAGTGCGGTTAAGGGCACTGAAGCTTTCTTT. It specifies CAWSAVKGTEAFF.